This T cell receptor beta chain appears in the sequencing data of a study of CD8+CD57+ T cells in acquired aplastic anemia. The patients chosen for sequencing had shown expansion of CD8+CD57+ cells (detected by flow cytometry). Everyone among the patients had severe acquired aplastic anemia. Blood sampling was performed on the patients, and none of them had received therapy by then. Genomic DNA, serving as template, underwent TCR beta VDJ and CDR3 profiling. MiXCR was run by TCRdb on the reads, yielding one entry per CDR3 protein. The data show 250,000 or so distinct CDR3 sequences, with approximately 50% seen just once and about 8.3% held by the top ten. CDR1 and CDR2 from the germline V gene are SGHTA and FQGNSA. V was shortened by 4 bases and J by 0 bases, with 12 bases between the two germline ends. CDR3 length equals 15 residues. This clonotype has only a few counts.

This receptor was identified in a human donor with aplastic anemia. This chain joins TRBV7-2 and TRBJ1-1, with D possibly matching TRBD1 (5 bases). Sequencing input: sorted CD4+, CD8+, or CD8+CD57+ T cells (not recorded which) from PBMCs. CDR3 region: CASSSSQVMNTEAFF. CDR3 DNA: TGTGCCAGCAGCTCCTCACAGGTCATGAACACTGAAGCTTTCTTT.